Below, one T cell receptor (beta chain) is given with its context. Its antigen is currently not known. The input lacks base qualities; no much larger clone sits a single base away. The cohort consisted of 670 or so healthy bone marrow donors. At the time of sampling, every cohort member was nominally healthy, though immune exposures that went unrecorded were likely present. The donor was CMV seronegative and belonged to the group of 352 seronegative cohort members. A peripheral blood sample was provided by each donor, and peripheral blood mononuclear cells were used for TCR beta sequencing. The Qiagen DNeasy Blood Extraction Kit was used to extract genomic DNA from the blood cell samples. The sample comes from a study of cytomegalovirus exposure and HLA in healthy donors (TCRdb year 2017). Concerning the study at large: In an earlier analysis of approximately 640 of the donors, roughly 300 Gb of sequence data and approximately 100 million unique TCR beta sequences from about 179 million T cells were reported. An early release that covered around 590 HLA-typed donors contained around 330 gigabases of sequencing data and around 80 million unique TCR sequences. The genetic ancestry cluster associated with self-reported Caucasian donors included about 84% of the roughly 390 genotyped donors. The study was designed to test whether signatures of past pathogen exposure could be identified by cataloging public T cell receptors. Using immunosequencing, the study profiled T cell repertoires from about 650 subjects and related those repertoires to cytomegalovirus serostatus. In addition to the first cohort of 666 subjects, a separate validation cohort of 120 different subjects was used. To predict cytomegalovirus infection status, the study brought together high-throughput TCR immunosequencing, statistical association of individual TCRs with disease status, and machine learning. A later analysis re-analyzed previously published TCR beta repertoires from roughly 630 donors and added high-resolution HLA genotyping to study TCR occurrence patterns. Rather than drawing on any new phenotypic data, the later analysis identified candidate immune exposures from TCR beta sequences and the way those sequences occurred across donors. In an earlier analysis of several hundred of the donors, high-throughput TCR beta sequencing was used to judge whether each TCR beta V gene segment behaved as functional or pseudogenic. Donor age, sex, ethnicity and CMV serostatus were compiled together with the repertoire data. A later genetic analysis used genome-wide SNP genotypes for about three fifths of the 666 donors, treating that subset as a discovery cohort. Every repertoire in the discovery cohort had been generated on one and the same sequencing platform. HLA typing covered class I and class II loci at four-digit resolution. Typing coverage differed by locus: A, B, C, DRB1 and DQB1 were typed in roughly 620-640 donors, DQA1 in 500 to 550, DPA1 in around 600, and DPB1 in approximately 450. Four to six DR-DQ haplotypes were handled as single units for association and clustering because linkage in the cohort was strong. Across 398 genotyped donors of the cohort, an average of approximately 200,000 unique TCR beta nucleotide sequences per donor were sequenced, and 15% to 20% of those sequences were non-productive.

The method was the immunoSEQ multiplex PCR assay. The multiplex PCR relied on a mix of 60 forward primers for TCR Vbeta segments and 13 reverse primers for TCR Jbeta segments. The CDR3 region of rearranged TCR beta genes was amplified from genomic DNA by a multiplex PCR assay. The Illumina HiSeq System was used to sequence the amplified TCR beta libraries as 87-base-pair reads. Turning to the authors' computational methods: A later analysis counted 75 million to 100 million unique TCR beta chains across the 700 or so repertoires, and around 12 million of these chains were shared by at least two donors. A nearest-neighbor algorithm error-corrected the raw reads and collapsed the reads into unique sequences, merging closely related sequences to remove PCR and sequencing errors. To assign V, D and J gene segments, CDR3 sequences were aligned to IMGT reference sequences. For a sequence to be retained, a match of at least six nucleotides was required to both a V gene segment and a J gene segment. Rearrangements were classified as productive when the CDR3 lacked stop codons and remained in frame with V and J, and all other rearrangements were classified as non-productive. Following IMGT convention, CDR3 was defined as the stretch from the second conserved V-encoded cysteine to the conserved J-encoded phenylalanine. The earlier analysis of 587 of the donors excluded sequences that lacked an unambiguous match to a single V gene segment. An earlier analysis of 587 of the donors classified V segments as functional when productive rearrangements were above 56.7% and as segregating when the standard deviation between donors was above 5%. To diagnose cytomegalovirus status from the catalog of TCR beta chain sequences, a statistical classification framework was built. V and J gene assignment, in a later analysis, came from comparing TCR nucleotide sequences with IMGT/GENE-DB human TR gene sequences. In a later analysis, CDR3 sequences and most-parsimonious VDJ recombination scenarios were assigned using the TCRdist pipeline. A later analysis defined each TCR beta chain by its CDR3 amino acid sequence plus V-gene family, and excluded reads lacking a unique V-gene family. In a later analysis, around 650 highly shared, low-generation-probability nucleotide sequences were removed to address suspected cross-contamination and a sequencing artifact. For each public chain, a later analysis derived a clonal expansion index from normalized ranks of inferred template counts within each repertoire. A later analysis computed generation probabilities with a VDJ recombination model fitted to out-of-frame rearrangements, and checked the results against IGoR. A later analysis scored TCR-TCR, TCR-HLA and TCR-CMV co-occurrence with hypergeometric tests, applying a repertoire-size bias correction to TCR pairs. False discovery rates were estimated in a later analysis by permuting HLA or CMV assignments 20 times. In a later analysis, co-occurring TCRs were grouped with DBSCAN, and TCRdist sequence similarity was added when clustering was performed within HLA-allele-positive subsets. Repertoires with fewer than 30,000 or more than 120,000 public chains, plus five repertoires with anomalous nucleotide sharing, were excluded from co-occurrence clustering. The clones in this table, taken by TCRdb from immuneACCESS, are in-frame only. Not every clone is retained; where verified, under half of the shortfall comes from an unresolved V gene, and the cause of the rest is unknown. D and trimming come from the DNA, and the V and J calls and clone size come from that table. The sample data list tens of thousands of clones, and over 65% of these were observed just once. 3.8% of the sample is held by the ten biggest clonotypes.

The V and J ends are trimmed by 0 bases and 9 bases, leaving 14 bases between them. CDR1 and CDR2 were assigned from the germline V gene (reference sequence) as LNHDA and SQIVND. From the cysteine through the phenylalanine, the CDR3 covers 14 amino acids. Only the CDR3 part of the read is kept: 42 bases, read in frame from the first base. The paper's findings and limits, for the study overall: In vitro tests confirmed that a few of the cytomegalovirus-associated TCR beta chains recognize cytomegalovirus antigens. HLA typing was unavailable for some donors at each locus, so association tests used only the typed subset. Because the 87-base-pair reads could not distinguish some IMGT-functional V segments, including TRBV6-2 and TRBV6-3, those segments were excluded. The study gave a list of under 200 TCR beta chains associated with cytomegalovirus. A further reported finding was that TCR beta sequences accurately predicted the HLA-A and HLA-B alleles for most subjects in the first cohort. In both the original and validation cohorts, the classifier was reported to diagnose cytomegalovirus status with high specificity and sensitivity. Specific HLA alleles were associated with 15,000 to 20,000 TCR beta sequences at a false discovery rate of 0.05 in a later analysis. According to a later genetic analysis, donors in an Asian-associated ancestry cluster had fewer N-insertions in productive TCRs than the approximately 700-donor mean. When HLA alleles, especially DR and DQ, strongly co-occurred, attributing TCR associations to individual alleles was difficult. A later analysis found that most CMV-associated TCR beta chains appeared HLA-restricted, with HLA associations seemingly driven largely by CMV exposure. In a later analysis, the rate of TCR association differed among HLA loci, with DRB1 alleles having the most associated TCRs and HLA-C alleles having the fewest. In an earlier analysis of around 600 of the donors, most TCR beta V segments were observed in productive rearrangements about 90% or about 30% of the time, broadly matching IMGT annotations. Most TCR sequences were observed very rarely across donors, whereas some public TCRs were present in many individuals. A later analysis reported that several top co-occurrence clusters appeared linked to parvovirus B19, influenza, CMV and Epstein-Barr virus. Linkage disequilibrium might explain the correlated functional status among segregating V segments, but an unknown experimental factor could not be ruled out. The only immune exposure information available for the cohort was CMV serostatus. The cohort was sequenced for TCR beta chains only, and without alpha or paired-chain data the features that could be detected were limited. The earlier analysis of 587 of the donors excluded approximately 17 rarely observed V segments, including chromosome 9 orphons, because counts were too low. The sequencing pipeline was judged likely to have produced a cluster of highly shared sequence variants as a technical artifact. According to the authors, the approach could potentially be generalized to other disease states and immunological phenotypes. Roughly uniform sequencing depth across donors was assumed in presence/absence analyses, although this assumption may not hold. In a later genetic analysis, a missense DCLRE1C variant was associated with V-gene and J-gene trimming of TCR beta chains, and the association was replicated in an independent cohort. Compared with equally common non-associated chains, HLA-associated TCR beta chains in a later analysis were more clonally expanded and had lower generation probabilities.

This sequence was found in a man aged 50 to 59 in good health and CMV-seronegative. The chain was built from TRBV19 and TRBJ2-5, with TRBD2 perhaps the D gene, on 7 matching bases. The source material was PBMCs. The CDR3 amino acid sequence is: CASSIDGGQSAQYF. The DNA is TGTGCCAGTAGTATAGACGGGGGGCAGTCGGCCCAGTACTTC. With all but the CDR3 taken from the reference TRBV19 and TRBJ2-5 genes, the full variable domain is: DGGITQSPKYLFRKEGQNVTLSCEQNLNHDAMYWYRQDPGQGLRLIYYSQIVNDFQKGDIAEGYSVSREKKESFPLTVTSAQKNPTAFYLCASSIDGGQSAQYFGPGTRLLVL.